These 2 T cell receptor beta chains originate from one sample sequenced in a study of T cell responses to AZD1222 COVID-19 vaccine. Produced via immunoSEQ multiplex PCR; TCRdb's table is partial and in-frame only. Of 95,000 to 100,000 clones in the sample, approximately 91% were seen once. Sample: peripheral blood, taken 28 days after the second AZD1222 dose. The receptor set was obtained from an adult who received the AZD1222 COVID-19 vaccine.

This sequence joins TRBV19 and TRBJ1-5; no reliable D call. CDR3 size: 15 residues. Trimming stripped 6 bases from V and 2 bases from J, with 14 bases between. Germline V gene lookup returns CDR1 LNHDA and CDR2 SQIVND (reference sequence). CDR3 sequence (DNA): TGTGCCAGTAGGTACAGCCCGAGTGGCAATCAGCCCCAGCATTTT. Encoded protein: CASRYSPSGNQPQHF.

The chain couples TRBV28 to TRBJ1-5, with D tentatively TRBD1 (5 bases). The ends were cut back, 3 bases at V and 7 bases at J, with 13 bases in the middle. The CDR3 runs to 14 residues. Germline CDR1 reads MDHEN; CDR2 reads SYDVKM. The CDR3 nucleotides are TGTGCCAGCAGTTTGGTGGGGGGACGGCAGCCCCAGCATTTT. It is translated as CASSLVGGRQPQHF. Variable domain in full (rest from reference TRBV28 and TRBJ1-5): DVKVTQSSRYLVKRTGEKVFLECVQDMDHENMFWYRQDPGLGLRLIYFSYDVKMKEKGDIPEGYSVSREKKERFSLILESASTNQTSMYLCASSLVGGRQPQHFGDGTRLSIL.